Listed below are T cell receptor beta chains from one sample, sequenced in a study of blood T cell repertoires in COVID-19. Measured with immunoSEQ multiplex PCR; TCRdb has only the in-frame clones, and not every one. The table lists 110,000 to 150,000 clones, over 70% of them singletons. Sequencing input: peripheral blood. The receptors stem from an older woman with acute or convalescent COVID-19. CDR3s leave out the opening cysteine and the closing phenylalanine or tryptophan. The order of the fields is V gene, J gene, CDR3 protein.

V gene: TRBV4-1
J gene: TRBJ2-5
CDR3 protein: ASSHKLAEETQY

V gene: TRBV7-2
J gene: TRBJ1-5
CDR3 protein: ASSTVERGPQH

V gene: TRBV28
J gene: TRBJ2-5
CDR3 protein: ASSSAVGTGPIETQY

V gene: TRBV7-9
J gene: TRBJ2-1
CDR3 protein: ASSLDGTPYNEQF

V gene: TRBV12-3/TRBV12-4
J gene: TRBJ2-5
CDR3 protein: ASSSAGHKY

V gene: TRBV6-5
J gene: TRBJ2-2
CDR3 protein: ASSRGLAGSGELF

V gene: TRBV28
J gene: TRBJ1-5
CDR3 protein: ASSRAGQPQH

V gene: TRBV28
J gene: TRBJ2-2
CDR3 protein: ASSFSSSPTINTGELF

V gene: TRBV5-5
J gene: TRBJ2-5
CDR3 protein: ASSLPTGATTQY

V gene: TRBV11-2
J gene: TRBJ2-1
CDR3 protein: ASSLGLAGGQNEQF

V gene: TRBV6-5
J gene: TRBJ2-7
CDR3 protein: ASLYLAGVTEQY

V gene: TRBV28
J gene: TRBJ2-3
CDR3 protein: ASSPDSEGSTDTQY

V gene: TRBV16
J gene: TRBJ1-2
CDR3 protein: ASSQLNRGRTSYGYT

V gene: TRBV4-2
J gene: TRBJ1-6
CDR3 protein: ASSPKGADNSPLH

V gene: TRBV7-9
J gene: TRBJ2-7
CDR3 protein: ASSLTGVTYEQY

V gene: TRBV19
J gene: TRBJ1-2
CDR3 protein: ASSIVSGLYT

V gene: TRBV5-1
J gene: TRBJ1-1
CDR3 protein: ASSLDDRENTEAF

V gene: TRBV19
J gene: TRBJ2-7
CDR3 protein: ASRGEDYEQY

V gene: TRBV29-1
J gene: TRBJ2-5
CDR3 protein: SVEDLGRGDQETQY

V gene: TRBV7-8
J gene: TRBJ2-1
CDR3 protein: ASSPYNYNEQF

V gene: TRBV2
J gene: TRBJ2-1
CDR3 protein: ATRGAGLDNEQF

V gene: TRBV5-1
J gene: TRBJ2-3
CDR3 protein: ASSLATAVSTDTQY

V gene: TRBV7-9
J gene: TRBJ2-3
CDR3 protein: ASSLDLGGNTQY

V gene: TRBV19
J gene: TRBJ1-2
CDR3 protein: ASRLGDYGYT

V gene: TRBV6-5
J gene: TRBJ1-2
CDR3 protein: ASRPPRGSLYGYT

V gene: TRBV9
J gene: TRBJ1-2
CDR3 protein: ASSSRHRGRIYGYT

V gene: TRBV3-1/TRBV3-2
J gene: TRBJ1-2
CDR3 protein: ASSSLRDRGGGYT

V gene: TRBV6-5
J gene: TRBJ1-5
CDR3 protein: ASSQGGNQPQH

V gene: TRBV9
J gene: TRBJ2-7
CDR3 protein: ASSEIGREGEQY

V gene: TRBV30
J gene: TRBJ1-2
CDR3 protein: AWSVSLHPSRGYT

V gene: TRBV2
J gene: TRBJ1-5
CDR3 protein: ASTGSPNQPQH

V gene: TRBV5-1
J gene: TRBJ2-7
CDR3 protein: ASSLNLGGGDEQY

V gene: TRBV25-1
J gene: TRBJ1-2
CDR3 protein: ASSAGSYGYT